These 16 T cell receptor beta chains originate from one sample sequenced in a study of shared clonotypes between healthy human individuals. This table comes from immunoSEQ multiplex PCR, and its TCRdb copy is limited to in-frame clones, with some not included. The repertoire holds around 2.1 million clones, with about 94% as singletons. The sample consisted of naive CD4+ T cells sorted from blood. Subset reported: CD45RA+ positively selected. The receptors originated from a man aged 18 to 30 in good health.

This sequence joins TRBV6-5 and TRBJ2-3; perhaps D is TRBD1 or TRBD2 (6 bases each). The CDR3 has 15 residues. Trimming cost V 7 bases and J 2 bases, with 16 bases left between them. Per germline, CDR1 MNHEY and CDR2 SVGAGI. CDR3 DNA: TGTGCCAGCAAAGGAGGGACACTTTACACAGATACGCAGTATTTT. Translating gives CASKGGTLYTDTQYF.

The chain is built from TRBV6-5 and TRBJ2-7; TRBD1 agrees at 7 bases. The CDR3 contains 14 residues. Germline CDR1 reads MNHEY; CDR2 reads SVGAGI. V lost 7 bases, J lost 6 bases, and 12 bases stayed unmatched. The CDR3 DNA follows: TGTGCCAGCACCGAAAGCCACAGGGGCGGCGAGCAGTACTTC. Its protein is CASTESHRGGEQYF.

About this clone itself: The same CDR3 also results from other DNA sequences found in this sample. The chain carries TRBV4-3 and TRBJ1-5; no definite D call. V was shortened by 0 bases and J by 1 base, with 7 bases between the two germline ends. This CDR3 region has 15 residues. Germline CDR1 is LGHNA and CDR2 is YSLEER. CDR3 sequence: CASSQDRGSNQPQHF. Written as DNA, the CDR3 is TGCGCCAGCAGCCAAGATAGAGGGAGCAATCAGCCCCAGCATTTT.

The rearrangement links TRBV19 to TRBJ2-7; D is perhaps TRBD2 (6 bases). Trimming took 7 bases from V and 0 from J, leaving 10 bases between them. From germline, CDR1 is LNHDA and CDR2 SQIVND (reference sequence). There are 13 residues in the CDR3. For the CDR3, the DNA is TGTGCCAGTAAGGACGGGAGCTCCTACGAGCAGTACTTC. This translates into CASKDGSSYEQYF.

The DNA for the CDR3 is TGTGCCAGCAGTGGTTGGGACAGTGGAAAACTGTTTTTT. It codes for CASSGWDSGKLFF. This chain connects TRBV6-1 to TRBJ1-4; 7 nucleotides line up with TRBD1. The CDR3 sequence is 13 residues long. The trim removed 4 bases at V and 10 bases at J, leaving 6 bases unmatched. Germline values: CDR1 MNHNS, CDR2 SASEGT.

V and J are TRBV5-4 and TRBJ2-1, with D possibly TRBD2 on 6 matching bases. Trimming took off 4 bases at V and 7 bases at J, with 21 bases between the two ends. The CDR3 is 16 amino acids. Germline CDR1 and CDR2: SGHNT and YYREEE (reference sequence). The CDR3 spells CASSPAGPSVKNEQFF. The CDR3 DNA is TGTGCCAGCAGCCCGGCGGGCCCTAGCGTAAAAAATGAGCAGTTCTTC.

The chain carries TRBV2 and TRBJ2-7, with D perhaps matching TRBD2 (6 bases). This CDR3 spans 13 amino acids. Germline V gene data show CDR1 as SNHLY and CDR2 as FYNNEI. The V end lost 6 bases, the J end lost 4 bases, and 13 bases lay between the germline ends. This CDR3 is CASRKGGTYEQYF. DNA for the CDR3: TGTGCCAGCAGGAAAGGCGGGACTTACGAGCAGTACTTC.

The gene calls are TRBV28 and TRBJ1-2; a weak D match, TRBD1 (6 bases). The CDR3 is 14 amino acids. Trimming left V 2 bases short and J 6 bases short, with 13 bases between. Germline CDR1 reads MDHEN; CDR2 reads SYDVKM. The CDR3 DNA follows: TGTGCCAGCAGTTTACAGGGGCGCAGGGATGGCTACACCTTC. Amino acids: CASSLQGRRDGYTF.

This chain links TRBV29-1 with TRBJ2-1; 11 bases align to TRBD2. The CDR3 consists of 15 residues. V lost 6 bases, J lost 0 bases, and 4 bases stayed unmatched. Looked up from germline, CDR1 is SQVTM and CDR2 is ANQGSEA. The CDR3 region is CSVAGLAASYNEQFF. Here the CDR3 DNA reads TGCAGCGTCGCGGGACTAGCGGCCTCCTACAATGAGCAGTTCTTC.

The V and J genes are TRBV6-5 and TRBJ2-5; 7 nucleotides agree with TRBD1. V lost 5 bases to trimming and J lost 2 bases; unmatched junction nucleotides: 8. Germline V gene lookup returns CDR1 MNHEY and CDR2 SVGAGI. The CDR3 consists of 15 residues. CDR3 residues: CASSLRDSNQETQYF. The CDR3 nucleotides are TGTGCCAGCAGTCTCCGGGACAGCAATCAAGAGACCCAGTACTTC.

The chain recombines TRBV28 with TRBJ1-3, with a weak D call TRBD1 (5 bases). Trimming left V 5 bases short and J 3 bases short, with 11 bases between. The CDR3 sequence is 14 residues long. Germline CDR1 and CDR2: MDHEN and SYDVKM. In DNA, the CDR3 is TGTGCCAGCAGTCGCGGGGACCTTGGAAACACCATATATTTT. Translation gives CASSRGDLGNTIYF. Complete variable domain (other parts from reference TRBV28 and TRBJ1-3): DVKVTQSSRYLVKRTGEKVFLECVQDMDHENMFWYRQDPGLGLRLIYFSYDVKMKEKGDIPEGYSVSREKKERFSLILESASTNQTSMYLCASSRGDLGNTIYFGEGSWLTVV.

In regard to this clone: The same CDR3 also results from other DNA sequences found in this sample. DNA for the CDR3: TGTGCCAGCAGCCGGGGGACAGCAACTAATGAAAAACTGTTTTTT. Translation gives CASSRGTATNEKLFF. V is TRBV7-9 and J is TRBJ1-4; 7 nucleotides line up with TRBD1. CDR3 length: 15 residues. Trimming took 5 bases from V and 0 from J; bases not matched to a gene: 3. From germline, CDR1 is SEHNR and CDR2 FQNEAQ (reference sequence).

The chain is built from TRBV10-3 and TRBJ1-2, with D unclear. Germline V gene sequence: CDR1 ENHRY, CDR2 SYGVKD. The CDR3 runs to 14 residues. V lost 0 bases and J 7 bases, leaving 12 bases between the germline ends. The CDR3 here is CAISESQRIGGYTF. The CDR3 nucleotides read TGTGCCATCAGTGAGTCCCAGAGGATTGGTGGCTACACCTTC.

This clone has just one count. The CDR3, as DNA: TGCGCCAGCAGCCAAGGGCTTGCGGGGCTAAAGGTAGTCAGTGAGCAGTTCTTC. Protein sequence: CASSQGLAGLKVVSEQFF. J is TRBJ2-1 and V is TRBV4-3; possibly TRBD2 for D (6 bases). With 1 base removed from V and 9 bases from J, the gap between germline ends came to 25 bases. The length of the CDR3 is 18 residues. Germline-derived CDR1 and CDR2 are LGHNA and YSLEER.

A word on this clone: Other DNA sequences in this sample translate to the same CDR3. The rearrangement joins TRBV5-4 to TRBJ2-3, with 10 bases that match TRBD2. The junction had 0 bases not matched to a gene; V was cut back by 1 base and J by 1 base. Germline CDR1 SGHNT, CDR2 YYREEE (reference sequence). The CDR3 spans 15 residues. The CDR3 is CASSLTSGGTDTQYF. DNA for the CDR3: TGTGCCAGCAGCTTGACTAGCGGGGGCACAGATACGCAGTATTTT.

This chain links TRBV7-8 with TRBJ2-7; TRBD1 might be the D (5 bases). The germline CDR1 and CDR2 sequences are SGHVS and FQNEAQ. The CDR3 extends over 12 amino acids. V lost 2 bases and J 6 bases, leaving 8 bases between the germline ends. CDR3 residues: CASSLQGLEQYF. CDR3 sequence (DNA): TGTGCCAGCAGCTTACAGGGCCTCGAGCAGTACTTC. The variable domain in full, with the rest retrieved from reference TRBV7-8 and TRBJ2-7, is GAGVSQSPRYKVAKRGQDVALRCDPISGHVSLFWYQQALGQGPEFLTYFQNEAQLDKSGLPSDRFFAERPEGSVSTLKIQRTQQEDSAVYLCASSLQGLEQYFGPGTRLTVT.